The present T cell receptor beta chain was sequenced within a study of T cells after yellow fever vaccination. Study-level background: The fractions with low cell numbers were processed using SMART-Seq v4 Ultra Low Input.

TCRdb independently ran MiXCR on the 5' RACE reads; one entry per CDR3 protein. Seen here are around 250,000 distinct CDR3 sequences, about 7% observed once, and the top ten hold approximately 0.85%. Many counts were recorded for this clonotype. With 2 bases removed from V and 8 bases from J, the gap between germline ends came to 18 bases. The germline gives CDR1 KGHDR, CDR2 SFDVKD. This CDR3 comprises 16 residues. This chain uses TRBV24-1 with TRBJ2-1; tentative D call: TRBD2 (5 bases). The sequencing used CD4+ T cells sorted from PBMCs, collected 15 days after the yellow fever booster vaccination. This TCR was sampled from a man aged 25 to 40 who received the YFV17D yellow fever vaccine. The CDR3 here is CATSDSTRDGRDEQFF. The CDR3 coding sequence is TGTGCCACCAGTGATTCTACTAGGGATGGGCGGGATGAGCAGTTCTTC.